This is a list of T cell receptor beta chains from one sample in a study of blood T cells in healthy people across ages. TCRdb passed the 5' RACE reads through MiXCR, listing each CDR3 protein once. The sample includes 600,000 or so distinct CDR3 sequences, approximately 30% of them seen just once. Sequenced: blood. These receptors all stem from a woman of 80 years or more in good health. The CDR3 runs from the conserved cysteine through the conserved F or W. A D gene is named only where the DNA matches it firmly. The listing skips clone size in some rows; elsewhere it reads once, few, many or a size class.

d_call	v_call	clone_size	j_call	cdr3_aa	cdr3_nt
NA	TRBV20-1	NA	TRBJ2-7	CSALTDGDEQYF	TGCAGTGCCCTGACGGATGGAGACGAGCAGTACTTC
NA	TRBV20-1	NA	TRBJ2-7	CSARPQSIRGRLYEQYF	TGCAGTGCTAGACCTCAATCTATTCGTGGCAGGCTCTACGAGCAGTACTTC
TRBD2	TRBV5-1	many	TRBJ2-1	CASRGGGPGFYNEQFF	TGCGCCAGCAGGGGCGGGGGACCAGGCTTCTACAATGAGCAGTTCTTC
NA	TRBV6-4	few	TRBJ2-3	CASSDSTGIGTDTQYF	TGTGCCAGCAGTGACTCGACCGGGATTGGCACAGATACGCAGTATTTT
NA	TRBV7-8	many	TRBJ2-7	CASRAPGSYEQYF	TGTGCCAGCAGAGCCCCAGGGTCCTACGAGCAGTACTTC
TRBD1	TRBV9	few	TRBJ1-2	CASSASWTGRGGYTF	TGTGCCAGCAGCGCGTCCTGGACAGGGCGAGGTGGCTACACCTTC
TRBD2	TRBV12-3/TRBV12-4	many	TRBJ2-2	CASSIGGTGELFF	TGTGCCAGCAGTATCGGGGGGACCGGGGAGCTGTTTTTT
NA	TRBV7-2	NA	TRBJ2-7	CAGSLAGQTYEQYF	TGTGCCGGCAGCTTAGCGGGACAGACCTACGAGCAGTACTTC
NA	TRBV20-1	NA	TRBJ2-2	CSATFRGSTGELFF	TGCAGTGCTACTTTTAGGGGGAGCACCGGGGAGCTGTTTTTT
NA	TRBV6-5	many	TRBJ2-7	CASSYSRQVHEQYF	TGTGCCAGCAGTTACAGCAGACAGGTCCACGAGCAGTACTTC